Shown below are 13 T cell receptor beta chains from a single sample sequenced in a study of blood T cell repertoires in COVID-19. Data came from immunoSEQ multiplex PCR; TCRdb stores just in-frame clones and leaves some out. The table has 130,000 to 150,000 clones, approximately 88% seen once. Sequencing used peripheral blood. These receptors came from a woman aged 50 to 60 with acute or convalescent COVID-19.

This clone was found once. The chain links TRBV7-2 to TRBJ2-3; 9 bases align to TRBD2. The CDR3 extends over 15 amino acids. The germline gives CDR1 SGHTA, CDR2 FQGNSA. V shed 5 bases, J shed 0 bases, and the junction held 3 bases outside the gene matches. CDR3 nucleotide sequence: TGTGCCAGCAGCACAGCGGGGGGCAGCACAGATACGCAGTATTTT. Amino acids: CASSTAGGSTDTQYF.

The genes are TRBV19 and TRBJ1-1; D not resolved. V was pared by 2 bases and J by 0 bases, with 4 bases between. This CDR3 spans 13 amino acids. Germline values: CDR1 LNHDA, CDR2 SQIVND (reference sequence). CDR3 DNA: TGTGCCAGTAGTATAAGCATGAACACTGAAGCTTTCTTT. Translated, it gives CASSISMNTEAFF.

This sequence joins TRBV27 and TRBJ1-1; 11 nucleotides match TRBD1. CDR1 is MNHEY and CDR2 is SMNVEV in the germline V gene (reference sequence). V was pared by 7 bases and J by 5 bases, with 6 bases of the junction left unmatched. This CDR3 comprises 14 residues. CDR3 nucleotide sequence: TGTGCCAGCACCTCGGACAGGGGGCAAACTGAAGCTTTCTTT. As protein: CASTSDRGQTEAFF.

The chain couples TRBV6-1 to TRBJ2-7, with TRBD1 identical over 7 bases. In germline, CDR1 is MNHNS, CDR2 SASEGT. The CDR3 spans 14 residues. V lost 3 bases to trimming and J lost 4 bases; unmatched junction nucleotides: 6. This chain's CDR3 is CASSERGPGYEQYF. In DNA, the CDR3 is TGTGCCAGCAGTGAGAGGGGGCCCGGGTACGAGCAGTACTTC.

The rearrangement links TRBV30 to TRBJ2-1, with D uncertain. The ends were cut back, 4 bases at V and 0 bases at J, with 7 bases in the middle. CDR1 is GTSNPN and CDR2 is SVGIG in the germline V gene (reference sequence). The CDR3 spans 13 residues. For the CDR3, the DNA is TGTGCCTGGAACCCAGACTCCTACAATGAGCAGTTCTTC. Translation gives CAWNPDSYNEQFF.

The rearrangement links TRBV2 to TRBJ1-3; possible D gene TRBD1, 6 bases. Germline lookup yields CDR1 SNHLY and CDR2 FYNNEI. The CDR3 length is 16 residues. The V end lost 7 bases, the J end lost 4 bases, and 20 bases lay between the germline ends. The chain's CDR3 is CASIARFTGQGNTIYF. CDR3 sequence (DNA): TGTGCCAGCATCGCCCGATTTACAGGGCAAGGAAACACCATATATTTT.

The chain uses TRBV5-1 and TRBJ1-6, with D perhaps TRBD1 (6 bases). This CDR3 contains 16 residues. V shed 4 bases and J shed 5 bases, with 16 bases lying between them. CDR1 SGHRS and CDR2 YFSETQ come from the germline V gene. The CDR3 nucleotides read TGCGCCAGCAGCCCAGGGGACACCGTGGATAATTCACCCCTCCACTTT. This sequence encodes CASSPGDTVDNSPLHF.

The rearrangement uses TRBV2 and TRBJ1-3, with D possibly TRBD1 on 5 matching bases. Looked up from germline, CDR1 is SNHLY and CDR2 is FYNNEI. This CDR3 is built from 20 residues. Trimming took off 6 bases at V and 0 bases at J, with 27 bases between the two ends. The DNA for the CDR3 is TGTGCCAGCAGCGCTAGAGCGGGACCGCTGCTAGGTATCTCTGGAAACACCATATATTTT. Its translation: CASSARAGPLLGISGNTIYF.

The V gene is TRBV13, the J gene TRBJ2-1, with TRBD2 matching over 8 bases. CDR1 and CDR2 from the germline V gene are PRHDT and FYEKMQ (reference sequence). V trimming: 4 bases; J trimming: 3 bases; junction bases outside the gene matches: 5. The CDR3 covers 15 residues. DNA of the CDR3: TGTGCCAGCAGCTCCACTAGCGGTGGCTACAATGAGCAGTTCTTC. Residues: CASSSTSGGYNEQFF.

J is TRBJ2-2 and V is TRBV12-3 or TRBV12-4; TRBD2 is a possible D gene (6 bases). V lost 6 bases to trimming and J lost 6 bases, with 11 bases between them. The CDR3 consists of 13 residues. Written as DNA, the CDR3 is TGTGCCAGCAGCCGGGACTGGTCCGGGGAGCTGTTTTTT. Its protein product is CASSRDWSGELFF.

This sequence joins TRBV27 and TRBJ2-7; D may be TRBD1 (6 bases). V was clipped by 4 bases and J by 0 bases, with 13 bases between them. Germline lookup yields CDR1 MNHEY and CDR2 SMNVEV (reference sequence). The CDR3 has 15 amino acids. The CDR3 reads CASSWGQGSSYEQYF. In nucleotides, the CDR3 is TGTGCCAGCAGTTGGGGGCAAGGAAGCTCCTACGAGCAGTACTTC.

This chain joins TRBV6-5 and TRBJ2-3, with TRBD2 as a possible D gene (6 bases). This CDR3 is 14 amino acids long. Germline V lookup: CDR1 MNHEY, CDR2 SVGAGI. V gave up 8 bases and J gave up 4 bases, with 16 bases separating them. CDR3 loop: CASRSRGGPDTQYF. The CDR3 DNA follows: TGTGCCAGCCGGTCCCGAGGAGGGCCAGATACGCAGTATTTT.

The gene calls are TRBV7-8 and TRBJ1-3; D unclear. Germline values: CDR1 SGHVS, CDR2 FQNEAQ. V lost 1 base and J 4 bases, leaving 11 bases between the germline ends. CDR3 length equals 15 residues. Here the CDR3 reads CASSLGGRSGNTIYF. DNA of the CDR3: TGTGCCAGCAGCTTAGGAGGAAGGAGCGGAAACACCATATATTTT.